This T cell receptor (beta chain) derives from a study of cytomegalovirus exposure and HLA in healthy donors. Turning to this clone: Antigen specificity is unknown.

Whole-study results and caveats: Under in vitro conditions, three CMV-associated chains were confirmed as specific for CMV antigens. Cytomegalovirus association was assigned to about 180 TCR beta chains.

Assay: immunoSEQ multiplex PCR; the TCRdb copy retains only in-frame clones and omits some. The sample has some 170,000 clones; approximately 96% are singletons. Germline CDR1 reads SNHLY; CDR2 reads FYNNEI. The CDR3 has 17 amino acids. Trimming cost V 2 bases and J 0 bases, with 16 bases left between them. Sequencing was carried out using PBMCs. This receptor was obtained from a woman younger than 30 in good health and CMV-seronegative. The J gene is TRBJ1-1, the V gene TRBV2; a weak D match, TRBD1 (6 bases). CDR3 bases: TGTGCCAGCAGTGAATTAGAGGGGGGGACCCTGAACACTGAAGCTTTCTTT. This translates into CASSELEGGTLNTEAFF.